A single sample is the source of the 4 T cell receptor beta chains below, sequenced in a study of human T cells and chemical hapten exposure. TCRdb re-derived calls from the 5' RACE reads in MiXCR, one entry per CDR3 protein. The data show tens of thousands of distinct CDR3 sequences, with roughly 8.4% seen just once and approximately 2.5% held by the top ten. Unfractionated whole blood served as the source for total RNA extraction. Source of these receptors: a male donor in good health.

This clonotype occurred many times. The chain employs TRBV27 and TRBJ1-1, with 8 nucleotides matching TRBD1. This CDR3 spans 16 amino acids. Germline V gene data show CDR1 as MNHEY and CDR2 as SMNVEV (reference sequence). The V and J ends lost 3 bases and 1 base, in that order; junction bases with no gene match: 7. Written as DNA, the CDR3 is TGTGCCAGCAGTTTTCAGGGGGCGCGTTCGAACACTGAAGCTTTCTTT. Translated, it gives CASSFQGARSNTEAFF.

The chain has TRBV18 and TRBJ1-3, with no clear D. Looked up from germline, CDR1 is KGHSH and CDR2 is LQKENI. CDR3 length: 18 residues. Between the trimmed V and J ends, which lost 5 bases and 2 bases, there was a span of 22 bases. The CDR3 nucleotides read TGTGCCAGCTCATCGAAAATGGTCGTCCCTGGGACTGGAAACACCATATATTTT. Residues: CASSSKMVVPGTGNTIYF. Full variable domain (outside the CDR3, taken from reference TRBV18 and TRBJ1-3): NAGVMQNPRHLVRRRGQEARLRCSPMKGHSHVYWYRQLPEEGLKFMVYLQKENIIDESGMPKERFSAEFPKEGPSILRIQQVVRGDSAAYFCASSSKMVVPGTGNTIYFGEGSWLTVV.

This chain uses TRBV5-5 with TRBJ2-7; D is tentatively TRBD1 or TRBD2 (6 bases each). CDR3 size: 19 residues. The V gene's germline CDR1 is SGHKS and CDR2 YYEKEE (reference sequence). V was cut by 3 bases and J by 3 bases, with 28 bases left in between. The CDR3 sequence is CASSWTRRGLTGVGYEQYF. The CDR3 nucleotides are TGTGCCAGCAGCTGGACCCGGAGGGGATTGACAGGTGTAGGCTACGAGCAGTACTTC.

V gene TRBV6-2 or TRBV6-3 combines with J gene TRBJ2-1; 12 bases line up with TRBD2. V was pared by 6 bases and J by 0 bases, with 0 bases of the junction left unmatched. Germline V CDR1 and CDR2: MNHEY, SVGEGT. This CDR3 spans 15 amino acids. The CDR3 DNA reads as TGTGCCAGCAGACTAGCGGGGGGCTCCTACAATGAGCAGTTCTTC. Amino acid sequence: CASRLAGGSYNEQFF.